The 10 T cell receptor beta chains listed next were all sequenced from one sample in a study of memory CD4+ T cells and cytomegalovirus serostatus (dated by TCRdb to the late 2010s). Single viable CD3+CD4+CD8-CD45RO+ cells were sorted as memory CD4+ T cells on a FACSAria II. The library was obtained by the immunoSEQ multiplex PCR assay. TCRdb took over this immuneACCESS table, retaining in-frame rearrangements with V and J assigned. Such tables are incomplete; in checked studies, under half of the missing clones stem from an unresolved V gene, and the remainder is unexplained. The sample yields about 57,000 clones; more than 60% were counted once. Clones ranked in the top ten supply 0.82% of the sample. Sequencing was carried out using memory CD4+ T cells from blood. The receptors originated from an adult in good health and CMV-seronegative.

The V call is TRBV6-5, the J call TRBJ1-6; D is unresolved. CDR3 length: 15 residues. The germline V and J ends were trimmed by 6 bases and 3 bases, with 12 bases remaining between them. CDR1 MNHEY and CDR2 SVGAGI come from the germline V gene. For the CDR3, the DNA is TGTGCCAGCAGCCCGGGTTCCCGCTATAATTCACCCCTCCACTTT. Protein: CASSPGSRYNSPLHF.

The chain combines TRBV25-1 with TRBJ2-1; unclear D gene. Germline CDR1 and CDR2: MGHDK and SYGVNS. The CDR3 sequence is 12 residues long. V gave up 10 bases and J gave up 10 bases, with 17 bases separating them. The CDR3 reads CATGYSPAEQFF. The CDR3 region has the DNA TGTGCCACCGGATATAGTCCAGCAGAGCAGTTCTTC.

With respect to this clone: Its ends do not fully match the called genes, so a read error is possible. This chain links TRBV7-7 with TRBJ2-2; 7 bases match TRBD2. This CDR3 is 14 amino acids long. Germline CDR1 and CDR2: SSHAT and FNYEAQ (reference sequence). CDR3 protein: CASSPGLGGGELFF. CDR3 in DNA: TGTGCTAGCAGCCCAGGACTAGGAGGCGGGGAGCTGTTTTTT.

The rearrangement joins TRBV25-1 to TRBJ2-6; D may be TRBD1 or TRBD2 (5 bases each). This CDR3 contains 13 residues. Germline values: CDR1 MGHDK, CDR2 SYGVNS. The V end was cut by 6 bases, the J end by 2 bases, with 5 bases between. Here the CDR3 reads CASRGAGANVLTF. DNA of the CDR3: TGTGCCAGCAGGGGGGCTGGGGCCAACGTCCTGACTTTC.

This clone was seen once. The chain links TRBV2 to TRBJ1-5, with 10 bases matching TRBD1. The CDR3 has 15 residues. The germline CDR1 and CDR2 sequences are SNHLY and FYNNEI. Trimming at V came to 6 bases and at J to 6 bases, leaving 8 bases not matched to a gene. The CDR3 region is CASRETGGAGQPQHF. CDR3 nucleotide sequence: TGTGCCAGCAGGGAGACAGGGGGCGCGGGTCAGCCCCAGCATTTT.

The chain combines TRBV15 with TRBJ1-5; D uncertain. Trimming removed 4 bases at V and 6 bases at J, with 7 bases between. CDR3 length equals 12 residues. Germline-derived CDR1 and CDR2 are LNHNV and YYDKDF (reference sequence). The CDR3 DNA follows: TGTGCCACCAGCATTCTGGGTCAGCCCCAGCATTTT. Protein: CATSILGQPQHF.

The sample holds a few counts of this clone. V is TRBV7-2 and J is TRBJ1-2, with no clear D. V gave up 1 base and J gave up 7 bases, with 7 bases separating them. Per germline, CDR1 SGHTA and CDR2 FQGNSA. The CDR3 is 12 amino acids. The CDR3 nucleotides are TGTGCCAGCAGCTTAGATCATCCTGGCTACACCTTC. Protein product: CASSLDHPGYTF.

This clone was seen a few times. V usage is TRBV7-9 and J usage is TRBJ1-2, with D perhaps TRBD1 (6 bases). The length of the CDR3 is 17 residues. The germline gives CDR1 SEHNR, CDR2 FQNEAQ (reference sequence). V lost 4 bases and J 3 bases, leaving 21 bases between the germline ends. The chain's CDR3 is CASSSGGGGAPDYGYTF. The CDR3 DNA sequence: TGTGCCAGCAGCTCAGGCGGAGGGGGGGCGCCGGACTATGGCTACACCTTC.

J is TRBJ2-7 and V is TRBV7-2; D might be TRBD2 (6 bases). The germline V and J ends were trimmed by 2 bases and 5 bases, with 13 bases remaining between them. The CDR3 runs to 14 residues. CDR1 is SGHTA, CDR2 FQGNSA, per germline. This CDR3 is CASSLTREAHEQYF. Here the CDR3 DNA reads TGTGCCAGCAGCTTAACCAGGGAGGCCCACGAGCAGTACTTC.

The chain recombines TRBV5-4 with TRBJ1-2, with no clear D. This CDR3 has 13 amino acids. Trimming shortened V by 4 bases and J by 8 bases, and 15 bases separated the two germline ends. Germline V gives CDR1 SGHNT, CDR2 YYREEE (reference sequence). The CDR3 region has the DNA TGTGCCAGCAGCCAGGACGGCTCGGGAGGCTACACCTTC. Its protein product is CASSQDGSGGYTF.